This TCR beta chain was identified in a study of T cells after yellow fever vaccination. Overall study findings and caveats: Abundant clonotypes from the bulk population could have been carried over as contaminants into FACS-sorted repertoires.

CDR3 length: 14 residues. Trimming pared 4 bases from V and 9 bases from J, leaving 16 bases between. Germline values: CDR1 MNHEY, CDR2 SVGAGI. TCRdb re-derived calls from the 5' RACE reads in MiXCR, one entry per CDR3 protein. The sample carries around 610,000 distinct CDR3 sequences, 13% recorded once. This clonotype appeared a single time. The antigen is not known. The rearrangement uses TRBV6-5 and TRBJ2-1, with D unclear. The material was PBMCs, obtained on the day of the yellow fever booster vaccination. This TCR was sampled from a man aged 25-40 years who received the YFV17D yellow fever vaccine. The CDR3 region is CASSFVVVASEQFF. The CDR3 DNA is TGTGCCAGCAGTTTCGTGGTCGTCGCTAGTGAGCAGTTCTTC.